This TCR beta chain was found in a study of technical replicates of blood from several donors. Data came from immunoSEQ multiplex PCR; TCRdb stores just in-frame clones and leaves some out. The data contain around 67,000 clones, around 90% of them seen just once; the ten biggest clones take up approximately 0.36%. This clonotype originated in a human donor in good health. Sequencing input: T cells isolated from PBMCs.

DNA for the CDR3: TGCAGCGTACAGAAGACAGTTACTAATGAAAAACTGTTTTTT. Residues: CSVQKTVTNEKLFF. The chain joins TRBV29-1 to TRBJ1-4; perhaps TRBD1 as D (5 bases). With 6 bases removed from V and 2 bases from J, the gap between germline ends came to 13 bases. The CDR3 consists of 14 residues. Per the germline V gene, CDR1 is SQVTM and CDR2 is ANQGSEA.